This TCR beta chain came from a study of low-dose radiotherapy and immunotherapy resistance in tumors. Study-wide context: Participants in Cohort 1 were administered 0.5 Gy per fraction at 2-week intervals, to a cumulative dose of 6.5 Gy.

Time point specified: before trial treatment. Alpha and beta chains were covered, as first-strand cDNA relied on TRAV- and TRBV-specific primers. TCR amplification involved approximately 20 PCR cycles with a constant-region primer and V-primer adapter. Each CDR3 protein gets one entry after TCRdb re-called the reads with MiXCR. Of about 60,000 distinct CDR3 sequences listed, about 25% were seen once; the top ten hold around 6%. The starting material was PBMCs, obtained before treatment. The sequence was collected from a male donor with prostate cancer.

The CDR3 coding sequence is TGTGCCAGCCGCCCTTCTGGGCGCACAGATACGCAGTATTTT. Translated, it gives CASRPSGRTDTQYF. The chain joins TRBV12-3 or TRBV12-4 to TRBJ2-3; D ambiguous. V shed 8 bases and J shed 1 base, with 13 bases lying between them. The CDR3 has 14 residues.